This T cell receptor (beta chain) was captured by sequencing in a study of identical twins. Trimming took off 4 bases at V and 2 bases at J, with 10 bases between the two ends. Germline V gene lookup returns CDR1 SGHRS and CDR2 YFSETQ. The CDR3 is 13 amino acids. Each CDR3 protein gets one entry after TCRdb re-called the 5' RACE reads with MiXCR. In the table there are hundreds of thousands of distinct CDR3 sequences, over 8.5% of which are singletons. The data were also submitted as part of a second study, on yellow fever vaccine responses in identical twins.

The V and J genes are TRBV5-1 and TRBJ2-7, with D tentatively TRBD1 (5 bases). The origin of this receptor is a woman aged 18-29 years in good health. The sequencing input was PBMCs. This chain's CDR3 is CASSPDSAYEQYF. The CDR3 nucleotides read TGCGCCAGCAGCCCCGACAGCGCCTACGAGCAGTACTTC.